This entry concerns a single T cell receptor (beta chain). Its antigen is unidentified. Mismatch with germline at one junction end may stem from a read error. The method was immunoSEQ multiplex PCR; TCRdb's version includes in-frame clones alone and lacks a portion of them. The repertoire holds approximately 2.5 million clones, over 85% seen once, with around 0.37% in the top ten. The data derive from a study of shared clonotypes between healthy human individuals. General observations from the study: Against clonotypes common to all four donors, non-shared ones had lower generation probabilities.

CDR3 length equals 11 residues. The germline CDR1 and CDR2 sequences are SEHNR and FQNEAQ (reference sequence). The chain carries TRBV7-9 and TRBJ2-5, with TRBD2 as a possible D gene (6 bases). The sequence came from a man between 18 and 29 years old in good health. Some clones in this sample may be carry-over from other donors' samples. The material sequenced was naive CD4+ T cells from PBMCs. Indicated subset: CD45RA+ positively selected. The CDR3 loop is CASSFGTVMNF. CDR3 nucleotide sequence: TGTGCCAGCAGCTTCGGGACTGTGATGAACTTC.